This entry lists 9 T cell receptor beta chains sequenced from one sample in a study of blood T cell repertoires in COVID-19. This table comes from immunoSEQ multiplex PCR, and its TCRdb copy is limited to in-frame clones, with some not included. The sample includes 150,000 to 200,000 clones, approximately 89% of them seen just once. Material: peripheral blood. The source of these receptors is a woman between 25 and 40 years old with acute or convalescent COVID-19.

The chain couples TRBV28 to TRBJ1-1; perhaps TRBD1 as D (5 bases). This CDR3 is 12 amino acids long. Trimming removed 1 base from V and 12 bases from J, with 12 bases in between. CDR1 and CDR2 from the germline V gene are MDHEN and SYDVKM. DNA for the CDR3: TGTGCCAGCAGTTTATTCGGGGGGAGGACTTTCTTT. Residues: CASSLFGGRTFF.

The V and J genes are TRBV15 and TRBJ2-7; no clear D gene. The CDR3 totals 12 residues. Between the trimmed V and J ends, which lost 0 bases and 6 bases, there was a span of 6 bases. Germline CDR1 LNHNV, CDR2 YYDKDF (reference sequence). In nucleotides, the CDR3 is TGTGCCACCAGCAGAGATTGGCTCGAGCAGTACTTC. Translating gives CATSRDWLEQYF. The full variable domain, rest sourced from reference TRBV15 and TRBJ2-7, is DAMVIQNPRYQVTQFGKPVTLSCSQTLNHNVMYWYQQKSSQAPKLLFHYYDKDFNNEADTPDNFQSRRPNTSFCFLDIRSPGLGDTAMYLCATSRDWLEQYFGPGTRLTVT.

This chain links TRBV2 with TRBJ2-3, with 8 bases aligning to TRBD1. This CDR3 region has 13 residues. With V trimmed by 2 bases and J by 7 bases, 2 bases remained unmatched. In germline, CDR1 is SNHLY, CDR2 FYNNEI. For the CDR3, the DNA is TGTGCCAGCAGTGAACAGGGGGCAAATACGCAGTATTTT. This sequence encodes CASSEQGANTQYF.

The chain carries TRBV28 and TRBJ2-1; TRBD2 is a possible D gene (5 bases). CDR1 and CDR2 from the germline V gene are MDHEN and SYDVKM. Deletions cut 1 base from V and 7 bases from J, with 14 bases between. The CDR3 has 15 residues. The CDR3 loop is CASSLFRGEGNEQFF. CDR3 sequence (DNA): TGTGCCAGCAGTTTATTCCGGGGAGAGGGTAATGAGCAGTTCTTC.

The chain carries TRBV4-2 and TRBJ1-1; 10 bases line up with TRBD1. This CDR3 has 14 amino acids. With V trimmed by 3 bases and J by 5 bases, 3 bases remained unmatched. CDR1 and CDR2 from the germline V gene are LGHNA and YNFKEQ. The CDR3 DNA is TGTGCCAGCAGCCAGGCGGGACAGGGGACTGAAGCTTTCTTT. Amino acids: CASSQAGQGTEAFF.

In this sample, this clone turned up once. The chain employs TRBV11-3 and TRBJ1-6; perhaps TRBD1 as D (5 bases). CDR1 SGHNT and CDR2 YENEEA come from the germline V gene. Trimming shortened V by 3 bases and J by 7 bases, and 13 bases separated the two germline ends. The CDR3 runs to 15 residues. CDR3 in amino acids: CASSLGRVGNSPLHF. In nucleotides, the CDR3 is TGTGCCAGCAGCTTGGGCAGGGTCGGCAATTCACCCCTCCACTTT.

This chain uses TRBV10-3 with TRBJ1-5, with 8 bases fitting TRBD1. Germline CDR1 ENHRY, CDR2 SYGVKD. The CDR3 length is 18 residues. J was trimmed by 5 bases and V by 0 bases; bases with no gene match: 12. CDR3 in amino acids: CAISESPGGGWDHQPQHF. The CDR3 nucleotides are TGTGCCATCAGTGAGTCTCCAGGGGGCGGTTGGGATCATCAGCCCCAGCATTTT.

V usage is TRBV6-5 and J usage is TRBJ1-3, with 9 bases that match TRBD1. J lost 7 bases, V lost 1 base, and 5 bases had no gene match. The CDR3 has 15 amino acids. Germline assignment: CDR1 MNHEY and CDR2 SVGAGI. The DNA of the CDR3 is TGTGCCAGCAGTTACTTGGGACAGGGCGGGAACACCATATATTTT. This encodes CASSYLGQGGNTIYF.

The chain joins TRBV6-5 to TRBJ1-1; 8 bases align to TRBD1. Losses at the gene ends were 9 bases for V and 3 bases for J; bases not matched to a gene: 6. This CDR3 is 13 amino acids long. Germline V gene sequence: CDR1 MNHEY, CDR2 SVGAGI. CDR3 nucleotides: TGTGCCAGTAGACAGGGGATATACACTGAAGCTTTCTTT. As protein: CASRQGIYTEAFF.